This entry is about one T cell receptor beta chain. This entry comes from a study of blood T cell repertoires in COVID-19. In the original processing: Reference gene primer amplification in the assay estimated nucleated cell counts. The data were produced by immunoSEQ multiplex PCR, yet TCRdb's version contains in-frame clones alone and is incomplete. The DNA gave D and trimming, while V, J and clone size come from that table. This repertoire shows 200,000 to 250,000 clones, approximately 80% found once; its top ten account for 6.5% to 9%. This CDR3 contains 13 residues. CDR1 is LNHDA and CDR2 is SQIVND in the germline V gene (reference sequence). V trimming: 11 bases; J trimming: 0 bases; junction bases outside the gene matches: 3.

The chain employs TRBV19 and TRBJ1-5, with TRBD1 matching 8 bases. Sequencing was carried out using peripheral blood. The source of this sequence is a woman between 50 and 59 years old with acute or convalescent COVID-19. CDR3 coding DNA: TGTGCCGGGGGACAGGATAGCAATCAGCCCCAGCATTTT. This translates into CAGGQDSNQPQHF.